This TCR beta chain derives from a study of blood T cell repertoires in COVID-19. Study information: Specimens from acute and convalescent COVID-19 originated in the United States, Italy and Spain. T cells, B-cell-depleted T cells, or PBMCs provided the cDNA or gDNA that served as material.

The CDR3 is made up of 11 amino acids. Per the germline V gene, CDR1 is DFQATT and CDR2 is SNEGSKA (reference sequence). V gave up 6 bases and J gave up 8 bases; unmatched junction bases: 5. Original data processing: Cell counts per sample came from amplifying reference gene primers. TCRdb keeps only in-frame clones here, not all; method: immunoSEQ multiplex PCR. V and J calls plus clone size are reproduced from that table; the DNA served to infer D and trimming. The sample holds roughly 190,000 clones, 85% to 90% seen once. The rearrangement links TRBV20-1 to TRBJ1-2; 8 bases match TRBD1. The TCR comes from a woman in her sixties with acute or convalescent COVID-19. The sample comprised peripheral blood. The CDR3 loop reads CSAPGGNGYTF. In nucleotides, the CDR3 is TGCAGTGCCCCAGGGGGCAACGGCTACACCTTC.